Included here is one TCR beta chain sequence, with context. This CDR3 has 15 amino acids. J lost 8 bases, V lost 3 bases, and 7 bases had no gene match. Germline CDR1 MNHNY, CDR2 SVGAGI (reference sequence). This sample was taken from a study of blood T cell repertoires in COVID-19. Assay: immunoSEQ multiplex PCR; the TCRdb copy retains only in-frame clones and omits some. The sample carries around 60,000 clones, 90% recorded once. Sample: peripheral blood. This chain links TRBV6-6 with TRBJ1-6; the match to TRBD1 covers 7 bases. The clonotype comes from a man aged 60 to 75 with active COVID-19. The CDR3 reads CASSYNRGRYSPLHF. The CDR3 nucleotides read TGTGCCAGCAGTTATAACAGGGGACGCTATTCACCCCTCCACTTT.